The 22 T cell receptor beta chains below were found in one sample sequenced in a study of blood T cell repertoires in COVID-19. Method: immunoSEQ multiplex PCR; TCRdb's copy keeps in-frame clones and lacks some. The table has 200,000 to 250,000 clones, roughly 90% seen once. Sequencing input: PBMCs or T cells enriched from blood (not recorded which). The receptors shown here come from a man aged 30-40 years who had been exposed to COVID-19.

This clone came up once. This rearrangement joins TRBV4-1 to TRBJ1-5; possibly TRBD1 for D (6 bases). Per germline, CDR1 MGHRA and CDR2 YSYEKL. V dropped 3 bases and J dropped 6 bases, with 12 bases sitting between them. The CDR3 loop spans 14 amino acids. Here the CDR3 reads CASSHGQSGQPQHF. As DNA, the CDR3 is TGCGCCAGCAGCCATGGACAGTCCGGTCAGCCCCAGCATTTT.

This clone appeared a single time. CDR3 in amino acids: CASSPEGIGGEKLFF. The CDR3 nucleotides read TGTGCCAGCAGCCCCGAGGGGATCGGAGGGGAGAAACTGTTTTTT. This chain connects TRBV5-8 to TRBJ1-4; D may be TRBD1 (5 bases). This CDR3 contains 15 residues. V gave up 4 bases and J gave up 11 bases, with 21 bases separating them. Germline V gene data show CDR1 as SGHTS and CDR2 as YDEGEE.

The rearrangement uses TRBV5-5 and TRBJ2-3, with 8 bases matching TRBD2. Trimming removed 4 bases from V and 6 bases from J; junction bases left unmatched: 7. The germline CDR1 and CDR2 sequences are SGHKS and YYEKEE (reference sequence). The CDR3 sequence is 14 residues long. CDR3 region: CASSPGGGGDTQYF. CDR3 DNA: TGTGCCAGCAGCCCCGGGGGGGGCGGCGATACGCAGTATTTT.

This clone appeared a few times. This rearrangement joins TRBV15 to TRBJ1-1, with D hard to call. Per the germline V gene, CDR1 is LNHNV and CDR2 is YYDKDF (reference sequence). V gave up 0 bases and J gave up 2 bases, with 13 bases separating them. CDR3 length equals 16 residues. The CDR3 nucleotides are TGTGCCACCAGCAGAGATTTGTCACAGATCAACACTGAAGCTTTCTTT. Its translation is CATSRDLSQINTEAFF. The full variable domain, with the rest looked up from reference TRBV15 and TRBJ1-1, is DAMVIQNPRYQVTQFGKPVTLSCSQTLNHNVMYWYQQKSSQAPKLLFHYYDKDFNNEADTPDNFQSRRPNTSFCFLDIRSPGLGDTAMYLCATSRDLSQINTEAFFGQGTRLTVV.

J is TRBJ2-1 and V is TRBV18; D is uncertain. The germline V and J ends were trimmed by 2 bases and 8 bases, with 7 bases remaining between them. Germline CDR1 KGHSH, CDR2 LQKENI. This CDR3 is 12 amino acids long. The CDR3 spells CASSPSSDEQFF. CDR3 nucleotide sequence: TGTGCCAGCTCACCATCGAGCGATGAGCAGTTCTTC.

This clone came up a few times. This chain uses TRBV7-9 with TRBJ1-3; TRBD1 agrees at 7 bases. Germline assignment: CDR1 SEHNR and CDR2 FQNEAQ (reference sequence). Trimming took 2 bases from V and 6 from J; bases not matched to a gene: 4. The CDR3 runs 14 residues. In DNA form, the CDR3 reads TGTGCCAGCAGCTTACTACAGGGGTCAAACACCATATATTTT. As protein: CASSLLQGSNTIYF.

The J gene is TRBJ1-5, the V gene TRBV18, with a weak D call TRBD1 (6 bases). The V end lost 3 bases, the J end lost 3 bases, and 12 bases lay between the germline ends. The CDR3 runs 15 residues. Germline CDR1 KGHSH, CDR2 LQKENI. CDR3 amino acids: CASSPSTGNNQPQHF. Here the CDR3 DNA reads TGTGCCAGCTCACCCTCGACAGGAAACAATCAGCCCCAGCATTTT.

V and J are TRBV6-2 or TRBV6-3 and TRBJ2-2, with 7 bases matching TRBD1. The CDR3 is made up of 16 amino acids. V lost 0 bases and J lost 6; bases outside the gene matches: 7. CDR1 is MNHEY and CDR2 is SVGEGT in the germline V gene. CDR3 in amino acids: CASSYSTGPGPGELFF. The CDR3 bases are TGTGCCAGCAGTTACTCGACAGGGCCGGGACCCGGGGAGCTGTTTTTT.

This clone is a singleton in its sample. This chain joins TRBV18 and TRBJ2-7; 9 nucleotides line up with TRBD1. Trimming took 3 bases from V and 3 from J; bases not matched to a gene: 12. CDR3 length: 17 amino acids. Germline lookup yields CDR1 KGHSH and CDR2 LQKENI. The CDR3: CASSPRRYRGLGYEQYF. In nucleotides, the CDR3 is TGTGCCAGCTCACCGCGTCGATACAGGGGGCTAGGCTACGAGCAGTACTTC.

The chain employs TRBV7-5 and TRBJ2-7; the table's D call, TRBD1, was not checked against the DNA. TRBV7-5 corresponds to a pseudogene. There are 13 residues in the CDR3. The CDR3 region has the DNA TGTGTCAGAAGGACGGGACAGGGGGACGAGCAGTACTTC. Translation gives CVRRTGQGDEQYF.

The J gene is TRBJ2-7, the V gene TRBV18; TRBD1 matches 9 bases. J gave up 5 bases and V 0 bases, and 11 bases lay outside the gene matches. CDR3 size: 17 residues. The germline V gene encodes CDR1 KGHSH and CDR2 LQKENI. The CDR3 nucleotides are TGTGCCAGCTCACCACCTACCGCGGACAGGGGTTTCGACGAGCAGTACTTC. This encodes CASSPPTADRGFDEQYF. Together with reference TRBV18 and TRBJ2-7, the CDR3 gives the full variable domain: NAGVMQNPRHLVRRRGQEARLRCSPMKGHSHVYWYRQLPEEGLKFMVYLQKENIIDESGMPKERFSAEFPKEGPSILRIQQVVRGDSAAYFCASSPPTADRGFDEQYFGPGTRLTVT.

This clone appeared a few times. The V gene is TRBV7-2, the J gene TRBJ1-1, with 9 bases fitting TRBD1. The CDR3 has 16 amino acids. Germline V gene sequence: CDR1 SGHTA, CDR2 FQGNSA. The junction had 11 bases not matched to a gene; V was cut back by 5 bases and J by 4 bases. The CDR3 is CASSLGTGRITTEAFF. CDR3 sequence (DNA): TGTGCCAGCAGCCTAGGGACAGGGAGAATTACCACTGAAGCTTTCTTT. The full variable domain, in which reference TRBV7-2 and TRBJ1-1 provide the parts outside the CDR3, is GAGVSQSPSNKVTEKGKDVELRCDPISGHTALYWYRQSLGQGLEFLIYFQGNSAPDKSGLPSDRFSAERTGGSVSTLTIQRTQQEDSAVYLCASSLGTGRITTEAFFGQGTRLTVV.

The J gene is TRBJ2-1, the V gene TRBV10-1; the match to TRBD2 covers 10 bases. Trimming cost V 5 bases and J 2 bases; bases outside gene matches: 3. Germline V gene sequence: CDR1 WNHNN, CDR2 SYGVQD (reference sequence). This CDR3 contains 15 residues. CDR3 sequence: CASSRSGGAYNEQFF. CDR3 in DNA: TGCGCCAGCAGTAGGAGCGGGGGGGCCTACAATGAGCAGTTCTTC.

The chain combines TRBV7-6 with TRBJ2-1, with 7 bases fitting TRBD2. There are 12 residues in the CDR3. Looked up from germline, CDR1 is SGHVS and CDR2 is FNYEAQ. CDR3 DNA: TGTGCTTCTGCGGGGGCCTACAATGAGCAGTTCTTC. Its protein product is CASAGAYNEQFF.

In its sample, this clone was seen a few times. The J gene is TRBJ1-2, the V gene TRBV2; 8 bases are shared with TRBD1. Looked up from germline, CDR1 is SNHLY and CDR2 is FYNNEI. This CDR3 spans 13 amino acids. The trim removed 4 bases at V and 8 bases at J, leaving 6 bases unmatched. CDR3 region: CASSVGQGAGYTF. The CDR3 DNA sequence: TGTGCCAGCAGTGTGGGGCAGGGGGCGGGCTACACCTTC.

The CDR3 bases are TGCAGCGCCTACCCGGACTTGTTAGCAGATACGCAGTATTTT. It yields the protein CSAYPDLLADTQYF. V and J are TRBV29-1 and TRBJ2-3; maybe TRBD2 (5 bases). The CDR3 is 14 amino acids. V lost 7 bases, J lost 4 bases, and 18 bases lay in between. CDR1 and CDR2 from the germline V gene are SQVTM and ANQGSEA.

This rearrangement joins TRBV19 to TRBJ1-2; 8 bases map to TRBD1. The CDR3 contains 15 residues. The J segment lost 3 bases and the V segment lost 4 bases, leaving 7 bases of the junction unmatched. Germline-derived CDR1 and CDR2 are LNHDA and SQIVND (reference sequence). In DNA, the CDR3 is TGTGCCAGTAGTAAGGGGACAGGCGAATACTATGGCTACACCTTC. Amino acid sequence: CASSKGTGEYYGYTF.

CDR3 coding DNA: TGTGCCAGCAGTCCCAGTGTACCGAACTCTGGAAACACCATATATTTT. Protein sequence: CASSPSVPNSGNTIYF. The rearrangement joins TRBV27 to TRBJ1-3; D gene ambiguous. Trimming left V 5 bases short and J 0 bases short, with 14 bases between. This CDR3 is built from 16 residues. CDR1 and CDR2 from the germline V gene are MNHEY and SMNVEV (reference sequence).

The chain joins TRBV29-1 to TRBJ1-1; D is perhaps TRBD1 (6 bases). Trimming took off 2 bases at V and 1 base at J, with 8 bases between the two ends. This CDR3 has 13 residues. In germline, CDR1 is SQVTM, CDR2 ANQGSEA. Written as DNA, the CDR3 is TGCAGCGTTGAAACAGGGAGGAACACTGAAGCTTTCTTT. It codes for CSVETGRNTEAFF.

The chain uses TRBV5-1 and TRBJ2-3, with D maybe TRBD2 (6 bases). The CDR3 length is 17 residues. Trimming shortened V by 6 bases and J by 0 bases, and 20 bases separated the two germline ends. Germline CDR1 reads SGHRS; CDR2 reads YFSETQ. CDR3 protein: CASTPTSGVISTDTQYF. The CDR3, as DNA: TGCGCCAGCACCCCTACCTCGGGGGTTATAAGCACAGATACGCAGTATTTT.

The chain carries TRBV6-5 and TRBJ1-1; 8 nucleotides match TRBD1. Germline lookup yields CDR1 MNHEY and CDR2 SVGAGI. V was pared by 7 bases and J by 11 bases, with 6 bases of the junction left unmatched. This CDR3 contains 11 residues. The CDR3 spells CASKQQGDAFF. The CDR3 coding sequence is TGTGCCAGCAAGCAACAGGGGGACGCTTTCTTT.

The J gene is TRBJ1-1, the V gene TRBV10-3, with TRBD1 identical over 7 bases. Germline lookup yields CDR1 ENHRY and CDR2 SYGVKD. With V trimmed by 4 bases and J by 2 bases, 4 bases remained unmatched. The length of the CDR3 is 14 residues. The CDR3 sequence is CAISGGQLNTEAFF. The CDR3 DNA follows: TGTGCCATCAGTGGGGGACAGCTAAACACTGAAGCTTTCTTT.